This entry is about one T cell receptor (beta chain). In TCRdb, the RT-PCR reads were re-called with MiXCR into one record per CDR3 protein. Here the sample spans 550,000 to 750,000 distinct CDR3 sequences, approximately 15% being singletons. The clonotype comes from a female donor in good health, serving as a healthy control. The material sequenced was memory CD4+ T cells from blood.

CDR3 protein: CASSFQGPMNTEAFF. The DNA for the CDR3 is TGTGCCAGCAGTTTCCAGGGGCCAATGAACACTGAAGCTTTCTTT. The V gene is TRBV27, the J gene TRBJ1-1; a weak D match, TRBD1 (6 bases). Trimming took off 3 bases at V and 0 bases at J, with 11 bases between the two ends. Germline CDR1 MNHEY, CDR2 SMNVEV (reference sequence). The CDR3 sequence is 15 residues long.